Below are 27 T cell receptor beta chains sequenced from a single sample in a study of blood T cell repertoires in COVID-19. Sequencing was performed with immunoSEQ multiplex PCR; in TCRdb, only in-frame clones are kept and a portion is missing. The table has around 20,000 clones, about 90% seen once. The sequenced material came from peripheral blood. These receptors all stem from a human donor with active COVID-19. The donor label of this sample is uncertain.

This rearrangement joins TRBV5-1 to TRBJ1-3; TRBD1 is a possible D gene (6 bases). V dropped 4 bases and J dropped 1 base, with 15 bases sitting between them. CDR1 is SGHRS and CDR2 is YFSETQ in the germline V gene. The CDR3 contains 16 residues. Written as DNA, the CDR3 is TGCGCCAGCAGCCCCCTGAGTACAGGGTCTGGAAACACCATATATTTT. This encodes CASSPLSTGSGNTIYF.

The CDR3 reads CASSYGISYEQYF. The DNA for the CDR3 is TGTGCCAGCAGCTACGGGATTTCCTACGAGCAGTACTTC. The chain has TRBV7-8 and TRBJ2-7; D possibly corresponds to TRBD2 (5 bases). The CDR3 has 13 amino acids. From germline, CDR1 is SGHVS and CDR2 FQNEAQ. The V end lost 4 bases, the J end lost 1 base, and 8 bases lay between the germline ends.

The chain joins TRBV7-2 to TRBJ1-3; 9 nucleotides agree with TRBD1. Trimming took 0 bases from V and 6 from J; bases not matched to a gene: 3. The CDR3 sequence is 15 residues long. CDR1 and CDR2 (germline): SGHTA, FQGNSA. The CDR3 reads CASSLAGQGSNTIYF. The CDR3 bases are TGTGCCAGCAGCTTAGCCGGACAGGGGTCAAACACCATATATTTT. Full variable domain (outside the CDR3, taken from reference TRBV7-2 and TRBJ1-3): GAGVSQSPSNKVTEKGKDVELRCDPISGHTALYWYRQSLGQGLEFLIYFQGNSAPDKSGLPSDRFSAERTGGSVSTLTIQRTQQEDSAVYLCASSLAGQGSNTIYFGEGSWLTVV.

Here the CDR3 DNA reads TGTGCCAGTAGTAACACGCAGGGTGGGCCGACCGGGGAGCTGTTTTTT. Its protein product is CASSNTQGGPTGELFF. The rearrangement links TRBV19 to TRBJ2-2; D might be TRBD1 (5 bases). Trimming cost V 4 bases and J 5 bases, with 17 bases left between them. Germline assignment: CDR1 LNHDA and CDR2 SQIVND (reference sequence). CDR3 length equals 16 residues. Full variable domain (missing parts from reference TRBV19 and TRBJ2-2): DGGITQSPKYLFRKEGQNVTLSCEQNLNHDAMYWYRQDPGQGLRLIYYSQIVNDFQKGDIAEGYSVSREKKESFPLTVTSAQKNPTAFYLCASSNTQGGPTGELFFGEGSRLTVL.

CDR3 region: CAARDMNTEAFF. In nucleotides, the CDR3 is TGTGCCGCCCGGGACATGAACACTGAAGCTTTCTTT. The J gene is TRBJ1-1, the V gene TRBV19, with D possibly TRBD1 on 6 matching bases. The V gene's germline CDR1 is LNHDA and CDR2 SQIVND (reference sequence). The V end lost 11 bases, the J end lost 0 bases, and 10 bases lay between the germline ends. This CDR3 comprises 12 residues.

The chain is built from TRBV5-6 and TRBJ2-3, with TRBD1 matching over 7 bases. Per germline, CDR1 SGHDT and CDR2 YYEEEE. J gave up 2 bases and V 2 bases, and 5 bases lay outside the gene matches. CDR3 length: 15 residues. The CDR3 DNA is TGTGCCAGCAGCTTACTGGACAGGAACACAGATACGCAGTATTTT. Protein product: CASSLLDRNTDTQYF.

The chain is built from TRBV29-1 and TRBJ2-7, with 7 positions matching TRBD1. Per the germline V gene, CDR1 is SQVTM and CDR2 is ANQGSEA. V was clipped by 7 bases and J by 2 bases; unmatched bases: 11. This CDR3 has 14 residues. Here the CDR3 DNA reads TGCAGCGCCCAAACCGGGACAGCAACCTACGAGCAGTACTTC. Translated: CSAQTGTATYEQYF.

The chain employs TRBV2 and TRBJ1-4; 10 bases align to TRBD1. The CDR3 sequence is 15 residues long. J lost 8 bases, V lost 5 bases, and 8 bases had no gene match. Germline V gives CDR1 SNHLY, CDR2 FYNNEI. The CDR3 region has the DNA TGTGCCAGCAGTTCAGACAGGGGGCCGTGGGAAAAACTGTTTTTT. Protein sequence: CASSSDRGPWEKLFF. Supplemented by reference TRBV2 and TRBJ1-4, the full variable domain reads EPEVTQTPSHQVTQMGQEVILRCVPISNHLYFYWYRQILGQKVEFLVSFYNNEISEKSEIFDDQFSVERPDGSNFTLKIRSTKLEDSAMYFCASSSDRGPWEKLFFGSGTQLSVL.

The CDR3 DNA reads as TGTGCCAGTAGCCAGACAGGGAGAGGAAACACCATATATTTT. It yields the protein CASSQTGRGNTIYF. V usage is TRBV19 and J usage is TRBJ1-3; 7 nucleotides match TRBD1. CDR1 is LNHDA and CDR2 is SQIVND in the germline V gene (reference sequence). This CDR3 comprises 14 residues. J lost 4 bases, V lost 6 bases, and 6 bases had no gene match.

V usage is TRBV3-1 (or the pseudogene TRBV3-2) and J usage is TRBJ2-5; 7 positions agree with TRBD1. The CDR3 runs 15 residues. J gave up 2 bases and V 0 bases, and 3 bases lay outside the gene matches. Germline values: CDR1 LGHDT, CDR2 YNNKEL (reference sequence). CDR3 residues: CASSQEGTVQETQYF. In DNA form, the CDR3 reads TGTGCCAGCAGCCAAGAAGGGACAGTGCAAGAGACCCAGTACTTC.

This clone was counted a single time. The gene calls are TRBV30 and TRBJ1-2, with D maybe TRBD1 (5 bases). Trimming stripped 1 base from V and 7 bases from J, with 13 bases between. The CDR3 spans 13 residues. CDR1 and CDR2 from the germline V gene are GTSNPN and SVGIG (reference sequence). The CDR3 loop is CAWSDRRRVGYTF. The CDR3 nucleotides read TGTGCCTGGAGTGACAGGCGAAGGGTTGGCTACACCTTC.

The chain employs TRBV5-1 and TRBJ1-2; weak D call: TRBD1 (6 bases). The CDR3 spans 12 residues. The germline V and J ends were trimmed by 5 bases and 6 bases, with 11 bases remaining between them. In germline, CDR1 is SGHRS, CDR2 YFSETQ. CDR3 region: CASSVQGNGYTF. Written as DNA, the CDR3 is TGCGCCAGCAGTGTCCAGGGGAATGGCTACACCTTC.

CDR3 nucleotides: TGCGCCAGCAGGGACACTAGCGGTAAAGAGACCCAGTACTTC. Translating gives CASRDTSGKETQYF. This chain joins TRBV4-1 and TRBJ2-5; 8 positions agree with TRBD2. The CDR3 is made up of 14 amino acids. Germline CDR1 and CDR2: MGHRA and YSYEKL. Trimming cost V 6 bases and J 3 bases; bases outside gene matches: 6.

This rearrangement joins TRBV7-2 to TRBJ2-1; 9 bases map to TRBD1. The CDR3 covers 16 residues. Trimming removed 5 bases from V and 7 bases from J; junction bases left unmatched: 12. The germline V gene encodes CDR1 SGHTA and CDR2 FQGNSA. For the CDR3, the DNA is TGTGCCAGCAGCGCACAGGGGGCGCGAGTATTGAATGAGCAGTTCTTC. Translation gives CASSAQGARVLNEQFF. The whole variable domain, remainder taken from reference TRBV7-2 and TRBJ2-1, is GAGVSQSPSNKVTEKGKDVELRCDPISGHTALYWYRQSLGQGLEFLIYFQGNSAPDKSGLPSDRFSAERTGGSVSTLTIQRTQQEDSAVYLCASSAQGARVLNEQFFGPGTRLTVL.

The V gene is TRBV7-3, the J gene TRBJ2-7; 10 nucleotides agree with TRBD2. The germline gives CDR1 SGHTA, CDR2 FQGTGA. V lost 2 bases, J lost 3 bases, and 4 bases stayed unmatched. The CDR3 spans 15 residues. The CDR3 coding sequence is TGTGCCAGCAGCTTAGGTCTAGCGGGAGTCTACGAGCAGTACTTC. As protein: CASSLGLAGVYEQYF.

This clone is medium-sized in the sample. V and J are TRBV7-2 and TRBJ2-7; 8 bases map to TRBD2. CDR1 SGHTA and CDR2 FQGNSA come from the germline V gene. CDR3 length: 15 residues. V lost 2 bases, J lost 1 base, and 4 bases stayed unmatched. The CDR3 DNA sequence: TGTGCCAGCAGCTTATCCCCTAGCGGGTCCTACGAGCAGTACTTC. It codes for CASSLSPSGSYEQYF.

The chain combines TRBV7-8 with TRBJ2-1; TRBD2 matches 8 bases. The CDR3 extends over 17 amino acids. Per the germline V gene, CDR1 is SGHVS and CDR2 is FQNEAQ. J gave up 6 bases and V 2 bases, and 12 bases lay outside the gene matches. The CDR3 region is CASSLSSVELAVNEQFF. The CDR3 bases are TGTGCCAGCAGCTTATCTAGTGTAGAACTAGCGGTCAATGAGCAGTTCTTC. Supplemented by reference TRBV7-8 and TRBJ2-1, the full variable domain reads GAGVSQSPRYKVAKRGQDVALRCDPISGHVSLFWYQQALGQGPEFLTYFQNEAQLDKSGLPSDRFFAERPEGSVSTLKIQRTQQEDSAVYLCASSLSSVELAVNEQFFGPGTRLTVL.

This clone was seen a single time. CDR3 sequence: CASSQGSGRALGDEQFF. The CDR3 DNA reads as TGCGCCAGCAGCCAAGGGAGCGGGAGGGCCCTCGGGGATGAGCAGTTCTTC. This chain links TRBV4-1 with TRBJ2-1; the match to TRBD2 covers 10 bases. Looked up from germline, CDR1 is MGHRA and CDR2 is YSYEKL. Trimming cost V 1 base and J 8 bases; bases outside gene matches: 11. The CDR3 is made up of 17 amino acids.

This clone was observed a handful of times. The chain is built from TRBV5-4 and TRBJ1-6; TRBD1 agrees at 9 bases. V lost 4 bases, J lost 8 bases, and 7 bases stayed unmatched. Germline assignment: CDR1 SGHNT and CDR2 YYREEE (reference sequence). The CDR3 extends over 15 amino acids. CDR3 DNA: TGTGCCAGCAGCCGACGGGACAGGGAATATTCACCCCTCCACTTT. It translates to CASSRRDREYSPLHF.

The V call is TRBV9, the J call TRBJ2-1, with 10 bases that match TRBD2. Per germline, CDR1 SGDLS and CDR2 YYNGEE. The CDR3 is made up of 13 amino acids. The J segment lost 12 bases and the V segment lost 3 bases, leaving 6 bases of the junction unmatched. Written as DNA, the CDR3 is TGTGCCAGCAGCGCTCTATTAGCGGGAGGGCAGTTCTTC. Amino acid sequence: CASSALLAGGQFF. Filled out from reference TRBV9 and TRBJ2-1, the complete variable domain reads DSGVTQTPKHLITATGQRVTLRCSPRSGDLSVYWYQQSLDQGLQFLIQYYNGEERAKGNILERFSAQQFPDLHSELNLSSLELGDSALYFCASSALLAGGQFFGPGTRLTVL.

The chain is built from TRBV5-6 and TRBJ1-6, with D possibly being TRBD1 (6 bases). CDR3 size: 18 residues. Germline V gene data show CDR1 as SGHDT and CDR2 as YYEEEE. The V and J ends lost 0 bases and 0 bases respectively, with 13 bases between them. The CDR3 DNA reads TGTGCCAGCAGCTTGGTTGGACAGCCTTTCTCCTATAATTCACCCCTCCACTTT. Translated: CASSLVGQPFSYNSPLHF.

In its sample, this clone was seen a few times. DNA for the CDR3: TGTGCCAGCAGCCTGATGACTAGCGGCCGCACGAATACGCAGTATTTT. This translates into CASSLMTSGRTNTQYF. The chain employs TRBV28 and TRBJ2-3; 9 nucleotides match TRBD2. From germline, CDR1 is MDHEN and CDR2 SYDVKM. The CDR3 totals 16 residues. V was clipped by 6 bases and J by 7 bases; unmatched bases: 14.

The CDR3 nucleotides read TGTGCCAGCAGCTTACCAGGGCAATCCTACGAGCAGTACTTC. This codes for CASSLPGQSYEQYF. The V call is TRBV7-2, the J call TRBJ2-7; a possible D gene is TRBD1 (5 bases). CDR3 length: 14 amino acids. V lost 2 bases and J 1 base, leaving 9 bases between the germline ends. The germline V gene encodes CDR1 SGHTA and CDR2 FQGNSA.

The chain carries TRBV5-1 and TRBJ1-1; possibly TRBD1 for D (6 bases). This CDR3 is 17 amino acids long. V gave up 3 bases and J gave up 0 bases, with 18 bases separating them. CDR1 and CDR2 from the germline V gene are SGHRS and YFSETQ. As DNA, the CDR3 is TGCGCCAGCAGCTCGTTGGGGGCCCTCTCGATGAACACTGAAGCTTTCTTT. It translates to CASSSLGALSMNTEAFF.

The chain joins TRBV4-1 to TRBJ2-4; TRBD1 might be the D (5 bases). The V end was cut by 2 bases, the J end by 0 bases, with 8 bases between. The CDR3 loop spans 15 amino acids. Germline V gene data show CDR1 as MGHRA and CDR2 as YSYEKL. CDR3 nucleotides: TGCGCCAGCAGCCAAACGACAGTAGCCAAAAACATTCAGTACTTC. This sequence encodes CASSQTTVAKNIQYF.

This chain links TRBV29-1 with TRBJ2-1; TRBD2 agrees at 8 bases. With V trimmed by 8 bases and J by 7 bases, 13 bases remained unmatched. Germline assignment: CDR1 SQVTM and CDR2 ANQGSEA. The CDR3 runs 14 residues. CDR3: CSHRGTSLANEQFF. In nucleotides, the CDR3 is TGCAGCCACCGGGGGACTAGTTTGGCTAATGAGCAGTTCTTC.

The chain combines TRBV28 with TRBJ2-7; 10 bases are a match to TRBD2. V gave up 4 bases and J gave up 4 bases; unmatched junction bases: 16. The CDR3 spans 18 residues. Germline V lookup: CDR1 MDHEN, CDR2 SYDVKM. CDR3 amino acids: CASSYGRDSGRFAYEQYF. The DNA for the CDR3 is TGTGCCAGCAGTTATGGGAGGGATAGCGGGAGGTTTGCTTACGAGCAGTACTTC. The entire variable domain, with the rest obtained from reference TRBV28 and TRBJ2-7, is as follows: DVKVTQSSRYLVKRTGEKVFLECVQDMDHENMFWYRQDPGLGLRLIYFSYDVKMKEKGDIPEGYSVSREKKERFSLILESASTNQTSMYLCASSYGRDSGRFAYEQYFGPGTRLTVT.